This T cell receptor beta chain was sequenced in a study of T cells after yellow fever vaccination. TCRdb called the 5' RACE reads again in MiXCR, with one record for every CDR3 protein. The data hold 600,000 to 750,000 distinct CDR3 sequences, with approximately 13% observed a single time. The CDR3 length is 13 residues. Germline V gives CDR1 SQVTM, CDR2 ANQGSEA. The V end lost 0 bases, the J end lost 2 bases, and 6 bases lay between the germline ends. Sequenced material: PBMCs, taken on the day of the yellow fever booster vaccination. This chain connects TRBV29-1 to TRBJ2-3; D not certain. The TCR comes from a man aged 25-45 years who received the YFV17D yellow fever vaccine. CDR3 nucleotide sequence: TGCAGCGTTGAAGACGGTTACACAGATACGCAGTATTTT. Translating gives CSVEDGYTDTQYF.